This paragraph reports one T cell receptor beta chain. The germline gives CDR1 SGHTA, CDR2 FQGNSA. CDR3 length: 14 residues. TCRdb re-called the 5' RACE reads and gives one entry per CDR3 protein, without DNA. This sample's clone table lists 200,000 to 300,000 distinct CDR3 sequences. This sample is drawn from a study of T cells expressing NK-cell markers. The origin of this receptor is a woman aged 18 to 75 in good health. The rearrangement joins TRBV7-2 to TRBJ1-3; no DNA is available, so the TRBD1 call from TCRdb remains unchecked. Material: blood T cells: a sorted CD56 or NKG2C T cell subset, CD4+ or CD8+ T cells, or bulk PBMC T cells (not recorded which). CDR3 residues: CASSVGGAGNTIYF.